The sequence of this T cell receptor (beta chain) was determined in a study of T-cell reconstitution after alpha-beta-depleted transplantation in children. During its preparation, the TCRbeta library received unique molecular identifiers. MiXCR, run by TCRdb on the PCR reads, gives a single entry per CDR3 protein. The sample lists about 610,000 distinct CDR3 sequences; about 11% were seen once. Germline CDR1 and CDR2: DFQATT and SNEGSKA (reference sequence). The junction had 9 bases not matched to a gene; V was cut back by 0 bases and J by 7 bases. The CDR3 runs to 16 residues. A few counts support this clonotype.

The chain has TRBV20-1 and TRBJ2-1, with 10 bases aligning to TRBD2. The TCR originated in a human donor who donated a stem cell graft to a child with acute myeloid leukemia. The sample here was PBMCs from the stem cell graft donor, taken from the stem cell graft. The CDR3 bases are TGCAGTGCTAGAGATCCTAGCGGGAGTCTTAGGAATGAGCAGTTCTTC. Protein: CSARDPSGSLRNEQFF.